This is a list of T cell receptor beta chains from one sample in a study of cytomegalovirus exposure and HLA in healthy donors. Generated by immunoSEQ multiplex PCR, the TCRdb table keeps only in-frame clones and is missing some. Of 210,000 or so clones listed, roughly 83% are singletons. Sequenced input: PBMCs. These TCRs come from a girl between 10 and 17 years old in good health and CMV-seronegative. The CDR3 runs from the conserved cysteine through the conserved F or W. A D gene is named only where the DNA matches it firmly. For some rows the clone size is stated as once, few or many, or as a class when expanded; others skip it.

J gene | clone size | V gene | D gene | CDR3 DNA | CDR3 protein
TRBJ1-4 | NA | TRBV5-1 | TRBD1 | TGCGCCAGCAGCGTCAGGGGGTTCGGGGAAAAACTGTTTTTT | CASSVRGFGEKLFF
TRBJ1-3 | NA | TRBV2 | TRBD1 | TGTGCCAGCAGTAACAGGGGGAACTCTGGAAACACCATATATTTT | CASSNRGNSGNTIYF
TRBJ1-2 | NA | TRBV4-3 | NA | TGCGCCAGCAGCCAAGATAGGCAAAGGGCGGGAGGCTACACCTTC | CASSQDRQRAGGYTF
TRBJ2-7 | NA | TRBV29-1 | TRBD2 | TGCAGCGTTGAACTGGGGGGGATTTACGAGCAGTACTTC | CSVELGGIYEQYF
TRBJ2-7 | once | TRBV7-9 | TRBD1 | TGTTCCAGCAGCCTAGTATCCGGGACAGGCTACGAGCAGTACTTC | CSSSLVSGTGYEQYF
TRBJ1-2 | NA | TRBV5-1 | TRBD1 | TGCGCCAGCAGCCCTTCGCCGGACAGGGGAATAAGTGGCTACACCTTC | CASSPSPDRGISGYTF
TRBJ2-7 | NA | TRBV19 | TRBD2 | TGTGCCAGTCGACTAGCGGGAGGGCGTGAGCAGTACTTC | CASRLAGGREQYF
TRBJ1-5 | NA | TRBV7-2 | NA | TGTGCCAGCAGCCCCGAGGTGGGGGCTAGCAATCAGCCCCAGCATTTT | CASSPEVGASNQPQHF
TRBJ2-7 | NA | TRBV2 | NA | TGTGCCAGCCTTACCCGGGCCTACGAGCAGTACTTC | CASLTRAYEQYF
TRBJ2-7 | NA | TRBV9 | NA | TGTGCCAGCAGCTCCCAAATGACAAACTACGAGCAGTACTTC | CASSSQMTNYEQYF
TRBJ1-2 | NA | TRBV19 | NA | TGTGCCGCTAAACACCACGGGAAGACTCATGGCTACACCTTC | CAAKHHGKTHGYTF
TRBJ1-5 | NA | TRBV28 | NA | TGTGCCAGCAGTTTGGGCAGGCGCGCTATTTATAGCAATCAGCCCCAGCATTTT | CASSLGRRAIYSNQPQHF
TRBJ2-5 | NA | TRBV7-8 | TRBD2 | TGTGCCAGCAGCTTAGTAGGGGGACTAGCGGGAGAAGAGACCCAGTACTTC | CASSLVGGLAGEETQYF
TRBJ1-5 | few | TRBV5-8 | NA | TGTGCCAGCAGCCTTGGCTGGGAGCAGCCCCAGCATTTT | CASSLGWEQPQHF
TRBJ1-3 | NA | TRBV2 | TRBD1 | TGTGCCAGCCAAAACAGGGGGCCGGGTGGAAACACCATATATTTT | CASQNRGPGGNTIYF
TRBJ2-5 | NA | TRBV27 | NA | TGTGCCAGCAGAGGAGGGCGCATGGAGACCCAGTACTTC | CASRGGRMETQYF
TRBJ2-1 | NA | TRBV19 | TRBD2 | TGTGCCAGTAGTATTAGTAGCGGGGAGTACAATGAGCAGTTCTTC | CASSISSGEYNEQFF
TRBJ2-5 | NA | TRBV6-1 | TRBD1 | TGTGCCAGCTCGATCGGGACAGGGCATGCGGAGACCCAGTACTTC | CASSIGTGHAETQYF
TRBJ2-1 | NA | TRBV6-1 | NA | TGTGCCAGCAACATATCCCCGTACAATGAGCAGTTCTTC | CASNISPYNEQFF
TRBJ1-5 | NA | TRBV6-5 | TRBD1 | TGTGCCAGCGGTTCCGGGACAGGGGCCAACAATCAGCCCCAGCATTTT | CASGSGTGANNQPQHF
TRBJ1-5 | NA | TRBV11-2 | NA | TGTGCCAGCAGCCTTGACAGTAGCAATCAGCCCCAGCATTTT | CASSLDSSNQPQHF
TRBJ2-1 | NA | TRBV5-4 | NA | TGTGCCAGCAGCACCGGGACATCGGGTCTCAATGAGCAGTTCTTC | CASSTGTSGLNEQFF
TRBJ2-7 | NA | TRBV5-6 | NA | TGTGCCAGCAGCTTTGGGGCAGGGGCTACCTACGAGCAGTACTTC | CASSFGAGATYEQYF
TRBJ2-5 | NA | TRBV28 | TRBD2 | TGTGCCAGCAACAATAGGGCTAGCGGACGACAAGAGACCCAGTACTTC | CASNNRASGRQETQYF
TRBJ2-1 | NA | TRBV2 | NA | TGTGCCAGCAGCGGGGACACACCCTACAATGAGCAGTTCTTC | CASSGDTPYNEQFF
TRBJ2-7 | few | TRBV4-1 | NA | TGCGCCAGCAGCCAAGTAAGTGGGGCTAACTACGAGCAGTACTTC | CASSQVSGANYEQYF
TRBJ2-7 | few | TRBV6-1 | TRBD1 | TGTGCCAGCAGTGAAAAAGGGACAGGTCGACACGAGCAGTACTTC | CASSEKGTGRHEQYF
TRBJ1-2 | NA | TRBV19 | NA | TGTGCCACCGTTTCACCACCAGGCTCCTACTATGGCTACACCTTC | CATVSPPGSYYGYTF
TRBJ1-6 | NA | TRBV6-1 | NA | TGTGCCAGCGGGGAGGGCGGGGGAAATTCACCCCTCCACTTT | CASGEGGGNSPLHF
TRBJ2-5 | once | TRBV27 | NA | TGTGCCACCGAAAAACTTCAAGAGACCCAGTACTTC | CATEKLQETQYF
TRBJ2-5 | once | TRBV7-2 | TRBD2 | TGTGCCAGCAGCTTACTAGCGGGGGGGCCAGGCGAGACCCAGTACTTC | CASSLLAGGPGETQYF
TRBJ1-1 | few | TRBV4-3 | NA | TGCGCCAGCAGCCAAGTCTCTTCGGCTGAAGCTTTCTTT | CASSQVSSAEAFF
TRBJ1-5 | NA | TRBV7-2 | NA | TGTGCCAGCAGCGCTCCGAGGAGCAATCAGCCCCAGCATTTT | CASSAPRSNQPQHF
TRBJ2-5 | NA | TRBV18 | TRBD2 | TGTGCCAGCTCACCACCAACTAGCGGGAGGGGTCAAGAGACCCAGTACTTC | CASSPPTSGRGQETQYF
TRBJ2-1 | NA | TRBV28 | TRBD2 | TGTGCCAGCAGTTTATACCCCACGAGCGGGAGGACCTACAATGAGCAGTTCTTC | CASSLYPTSGRTYNEQFF
TRBJ1-3 | NA | TRBV30 | NA | TGTGCCTGGAGTGTAGTCAGGGGCGAAAACACCATATATTTT | CAWSVVRGENTIYF
TRBJ2-1 | NA | TRBV5-4 | TRBD1 | TGTGCCAGCAGCTTGGATCGACAGGGGCAGTTCTTC | CASSLDRQGQFF
TRBJ2-5 | NA | TRBV4-2 | TRBD2 | TGTGCCAGCAGCCAAGTTTTGCGGGGGGGCGTTAAGTTGTTGCGGGAGACCCAGTACTTC | CASSQVLRGGVKLLRETQYF
TRBJ1-4 | NA | TRBV11-2 | TRBD1 | TGTGCCAGCAGCTCTACAGGGGGCCTTAATGAAAAACTGTTTTTT | CASSSTGGLNEKLFF
TRBJ2-2 | NA | TRBV9 | NA | TGTGCCAGCAGCGACGGGGTTACGAACACCGGGGAGCTGTTTTTT | CASSDGVTNTGELFF
TRBJ2-5 | NA | TRBV7-3 | NA | TGTGCCAGCAGCCGCGTCCGACAAGAGACCCAGTACTTC | CASSRVRQETQYF
TRBJ2-2 | NA | TRBV5-1 | TRBD1 | TGCGCCAGCAGCGGACTGGGACAGGGGGCCGGCGGGGAGCTGTTTTTT | CASSGLGQGAGGELFF